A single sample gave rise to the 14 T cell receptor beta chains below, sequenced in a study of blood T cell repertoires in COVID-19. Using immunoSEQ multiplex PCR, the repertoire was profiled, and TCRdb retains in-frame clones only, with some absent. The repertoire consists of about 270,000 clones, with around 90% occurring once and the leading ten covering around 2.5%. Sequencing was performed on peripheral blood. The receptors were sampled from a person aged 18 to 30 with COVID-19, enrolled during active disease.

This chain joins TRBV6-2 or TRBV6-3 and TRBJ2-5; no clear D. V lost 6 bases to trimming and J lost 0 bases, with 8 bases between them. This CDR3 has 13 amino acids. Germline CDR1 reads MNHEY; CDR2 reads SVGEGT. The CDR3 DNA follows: TGTGCCAGCAGCCACGGGTACCAAGAGACCCAGTACTTC. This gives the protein CASSHGYQETQYF.

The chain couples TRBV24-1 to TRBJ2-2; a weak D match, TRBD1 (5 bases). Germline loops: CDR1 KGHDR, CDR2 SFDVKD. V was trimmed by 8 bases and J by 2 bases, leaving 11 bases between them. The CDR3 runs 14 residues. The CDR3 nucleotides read TGTGCCACCAATGTCGACAGCAACACCGGGGAGCTGTTTTTT. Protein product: CATNVDSNTGELFF.

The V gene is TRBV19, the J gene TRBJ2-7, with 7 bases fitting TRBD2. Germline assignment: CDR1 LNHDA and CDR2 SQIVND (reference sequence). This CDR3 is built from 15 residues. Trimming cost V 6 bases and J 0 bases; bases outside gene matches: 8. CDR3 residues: CASSPSGSLSYEQYF. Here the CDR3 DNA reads TGTGCCAGTAGCCCTAGCGGATCTCTCTCCTACGAGCAGTACTTC. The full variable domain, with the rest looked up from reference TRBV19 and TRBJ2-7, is DGGITQSPKYLFRKEGQNVTLSCEQNLNHDAMYWYRQDPGQGLRLIYYSQIVNDFQKGDIAEGYSVSREKKESFPLTVTSAQKNPTAFYLCASSPSGSLSYEQYFGPGTRLTVT.

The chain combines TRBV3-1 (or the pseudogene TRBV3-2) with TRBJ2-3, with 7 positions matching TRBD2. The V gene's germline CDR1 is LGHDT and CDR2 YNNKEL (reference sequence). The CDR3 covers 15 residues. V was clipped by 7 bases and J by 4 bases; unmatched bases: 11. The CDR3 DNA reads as TGTGCCAGCAACGAAGGCGGGAGTGTCCCAGATACGCAGTATTTT. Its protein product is CASNEGGSVPDTQYF.

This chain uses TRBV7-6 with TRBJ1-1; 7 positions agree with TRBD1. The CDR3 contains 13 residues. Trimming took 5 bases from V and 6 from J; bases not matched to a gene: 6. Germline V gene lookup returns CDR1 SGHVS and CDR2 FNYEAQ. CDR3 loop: CASSQYRGPEAFF. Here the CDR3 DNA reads TGTGCCAGCAGCCAATACAGGGGACCTGAAGCTTTCTTT.

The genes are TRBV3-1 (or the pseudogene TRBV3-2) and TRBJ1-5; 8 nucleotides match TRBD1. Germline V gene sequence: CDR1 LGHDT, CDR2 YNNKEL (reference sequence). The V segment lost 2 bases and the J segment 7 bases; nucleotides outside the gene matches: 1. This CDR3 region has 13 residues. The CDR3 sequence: CASSQTGGQPQHF. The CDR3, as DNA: TGTGCCAGCAGCCAAACAGGGGGGCAGCCCCAGCATTTT.

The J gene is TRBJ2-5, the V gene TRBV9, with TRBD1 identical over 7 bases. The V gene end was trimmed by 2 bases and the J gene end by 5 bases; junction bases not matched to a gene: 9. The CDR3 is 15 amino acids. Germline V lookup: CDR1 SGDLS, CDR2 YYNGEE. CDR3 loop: CASSVGQSSWETQYF. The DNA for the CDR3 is TGTGCCAGCAGCGTGGGACAGTCGTCCTGGGAGACCCAGTACTTC.

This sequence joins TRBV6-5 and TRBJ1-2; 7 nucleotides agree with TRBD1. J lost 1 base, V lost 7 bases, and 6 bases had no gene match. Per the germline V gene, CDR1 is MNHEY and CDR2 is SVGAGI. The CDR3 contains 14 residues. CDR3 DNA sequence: TGTGCCAGCAAGCGCCAGGGGGTTAACTATGGCTACACCTTC. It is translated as CASKRQGVNYGYTF.

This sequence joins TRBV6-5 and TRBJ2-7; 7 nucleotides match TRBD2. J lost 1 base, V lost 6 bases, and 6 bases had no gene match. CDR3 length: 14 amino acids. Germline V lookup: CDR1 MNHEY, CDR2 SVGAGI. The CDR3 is CASSRLAGSYEQYF. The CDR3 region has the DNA TGTGCCAGCAGCCGACTAGCTGGGTCCTACGAGCAGTACTTC.

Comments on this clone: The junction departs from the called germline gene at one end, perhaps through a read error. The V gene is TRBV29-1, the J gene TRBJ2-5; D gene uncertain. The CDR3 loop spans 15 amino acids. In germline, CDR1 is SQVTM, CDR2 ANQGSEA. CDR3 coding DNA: TGCAGCGTTCCCGAGGCCCTTATCCCCCAAGGGACCCAGTACTTC. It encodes CSVPEALIPQGTQYF.

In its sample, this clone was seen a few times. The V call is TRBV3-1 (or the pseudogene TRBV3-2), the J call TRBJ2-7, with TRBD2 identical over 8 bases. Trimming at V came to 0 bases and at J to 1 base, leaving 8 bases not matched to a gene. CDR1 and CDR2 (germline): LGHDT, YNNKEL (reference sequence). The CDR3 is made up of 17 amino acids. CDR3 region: CASSQDREGVASYEQYF. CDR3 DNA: TGTGCCAGCAGCCAAGATCGGGAGGGAGTAGCGTCCTACGAGCAGTACTTC.

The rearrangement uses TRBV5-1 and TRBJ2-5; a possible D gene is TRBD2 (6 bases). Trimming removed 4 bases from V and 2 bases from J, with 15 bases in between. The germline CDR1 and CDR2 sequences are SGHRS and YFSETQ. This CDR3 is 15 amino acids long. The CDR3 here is CASSLSLGGQETQYF. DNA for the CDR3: TGCGCCAGCAGCCTATCCTTGGGGGGTCAAGAGACCCAGTACTTC. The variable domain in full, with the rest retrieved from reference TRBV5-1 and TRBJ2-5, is KAGVTQTPRYLIKTRGQQVTLSCSPISGHRSVSWYQQTPGQGLQFLFEYFSETQRNKGNFPGRFSGRQFSNSRSEMNVSTLELGDSALYLCASSLSLGGQETQYFGPGTRLLVL.

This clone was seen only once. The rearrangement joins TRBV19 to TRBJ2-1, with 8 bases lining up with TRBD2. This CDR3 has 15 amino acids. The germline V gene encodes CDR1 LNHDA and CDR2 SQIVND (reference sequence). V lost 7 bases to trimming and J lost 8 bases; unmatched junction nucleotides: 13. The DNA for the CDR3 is TGTGCCAGTACCGTAGCGGGGAGCGCAGGTGATGAGCAGTTCTTC. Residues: CASTVAGSAGDEQFF.

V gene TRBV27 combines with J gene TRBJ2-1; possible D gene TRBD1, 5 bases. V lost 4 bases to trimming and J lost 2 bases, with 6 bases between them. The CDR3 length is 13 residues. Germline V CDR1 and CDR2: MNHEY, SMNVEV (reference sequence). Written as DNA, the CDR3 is TGTGCCAGCAGTTGGACACCCTACAATGAGCAGTTCTTC. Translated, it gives CASSWTPYNEQFF.